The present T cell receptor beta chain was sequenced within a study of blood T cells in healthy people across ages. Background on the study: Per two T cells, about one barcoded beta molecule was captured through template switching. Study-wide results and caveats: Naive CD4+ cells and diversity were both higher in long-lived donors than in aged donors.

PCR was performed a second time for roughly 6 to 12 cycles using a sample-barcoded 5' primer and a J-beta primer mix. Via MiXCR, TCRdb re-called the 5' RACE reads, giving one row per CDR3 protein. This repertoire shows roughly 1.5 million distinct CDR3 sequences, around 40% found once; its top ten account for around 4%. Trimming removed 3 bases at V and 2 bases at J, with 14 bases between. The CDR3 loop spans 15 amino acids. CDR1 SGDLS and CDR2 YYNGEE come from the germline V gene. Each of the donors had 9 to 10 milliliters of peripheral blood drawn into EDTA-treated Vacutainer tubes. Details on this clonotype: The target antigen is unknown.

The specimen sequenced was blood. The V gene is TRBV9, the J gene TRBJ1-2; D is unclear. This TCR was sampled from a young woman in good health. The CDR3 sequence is CASSGTKGLNYGYTF. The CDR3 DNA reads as TGTGCCAGCAGCGGGACGAAAGGGCTGAACTATGGCTACACCTTC. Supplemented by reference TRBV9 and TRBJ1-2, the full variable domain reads DSGVTQTPKHLITATGQRVTLRCSPRSGDLSVYWYQQSLDQGLQFLIQYYNGEERAKGNILERFSAQQFPDLHSELNLSSLELGDSALYFCASSGTKGLNYGYTFGSGTRLTVV.